This entry lists 18 T cell receptor beta chains sequenced from one sample in a study of CXCR3-negative and CXCR3-positive naive CD8 T cells. Via 5' RACE with UMI labels, TRB cDNA libraries were prepared. TCRdb processed the 5' RACE reads again and assigns one entry to each CDR3 protein, with no DNA. The data show about 62,000 distinct CDR3 sequences, and the top ten clones hold roughly 4.2%. The specimen sequenced was naive CXCR3- CD8+ T cells from blood. The subset: CD45RO-CCR7+CD27+CD95- naive CD8+ T cells lacking CXCR3 (TNR3-). These receptors came from a human donor in good health. Some clones in this sample may be carry-over from other donors' samples.

This chain uses TRBV29-1 with TRBJ2-1. The germline CDR1 and CDR2 sequences are SQVTM and ANQGSEA. This CDR3 contains 12 residues. The CDR3: CSGKDYYNEQFF.

The V and J genes are TRBV21-1 and TRBJ1-5. TRBV21-1 represents a pseudogene. The CDR3 consists of 15 residues. CDR3 protein: CASSNQVKGGQPQHF.

The J gene is TRBJ2-5, the V gene TRBV5-1. Germline assignment: CDR1 SGHRS and CDR2 YFSETQ. The CDR3 runs to 17 residues. The CDR3: CASSLNVERGVQETQYF. Full variable domain (rest looked up from reference TRBV5-1 and TRBJ2-5): KAGVTQTPRYLIKTRGQQVTLSCSPISGHRSVSWYQQTPGQGLQFLFEYFSETQRNKGNFPGRFSGRQFSNSRSEMNVSTLELGDSALYLCASSLNVERGVQETQYFGPGTRLLVL.

The rearrangement uses TRBV5-1 and TRBJ2-1; TCRdb calls TRBD2, which cannot be checked without DNA. CDR3 length equals 19 residues. Germline CDR1 SGHRS, CDR2 YFSETQ. The CDR3: CASSWIVAGGPTAGNEQFF. The whole variable domain, remainder taken from reference TRBV5-1 and TRBJ2-1, is KAGVTQTPRYLIKTRGQQVTLSCSPISGHRSVSWYQQTPGQGLQFLFEYFSETQRNKGNFPGRFSGRQFSNSRSEMNVSTLELGDSALYLCASSWIVAGGPTAGNEQFFGPGTRLTVL.

The chain recombines TRBV20-1 with TRBJ2-1; TCRdb returns TRBD1, unconfirmable since there is no DNA. Per germline, CDR1 DFQATT and CDR2 SNEGSKA (reference sequence). The CDR3 consists of 16 residues. The chain's CDR3 is CSARDVGAASGREQFF.

CDR3 sequence reads: CSVGLTAYEQYF. This chain joins TRBV29-1 and TRBJ2-7. From germline, CDR1 is SQVTM and CDR2 ANQGSEA. The CDR3 length is 12 residues.

The chain carries TRBV4-3 and TRBJ2-7; TCRdb's assignment of TRBD1 cannot be checked, as there is no DNA. This CDR3 is built from 15 residues. From germline, CDR1 is LGHNA and CDR2 YSLEER. This chain's CDR3 is CASSREDTALYEQYF.

The chain joins TRBV2 to TRBJ2-7; TCRdb proposes TRBD1, but this gene call is untestable without DNA. Germline CDR1 is SNHLY and CDR2 is FYNNEI. The CDR3 consists of 14 residues. The CDR3 loop is CATNPRDADYEQYF.

This chain links TRBV7-3 with TRBJ2-3; TCRdb outputs TRBD2, but without DNA this stays unchecked. The CDR3 has 14 residues. Germline V gives CDR1 SGHTA, CDR2 FQGTGA. The CDR3 reads CASSSLGTTDTQYF.

The V and J genes are TRBV20-1 and TRBJ2-7; lacking DNA, the TRBD2 call made by TCRdb goes unchecked. CDR1 DFQATT and CDR2 SNEGSKA come from the germline V gene (reference sequence). The CDR3 length is 15 residues. The CDR3 sequence: CSASELAGNTYEQYF.

CDR3 amino acids: CASRGSLAGLQPPVETQYF. The rearrangement joins TRBV6-6 to TRBJ2-5; TCRdb proposes TRBD2, but this gene call is untestable without DNA. The germline V gene has CDR1 MNHNY and CDR2 SVGAGI (reference sequence). The CDR3 is made up of 19 amino acids.

CDR3 in amino acids: CASRKGASVASSYNEQFF. The chain links TRBV2 to TRBJ2-1; TCRdb gives TRBD1 as the D gene, but with no DNA this cannot be confirmed. The CDR3 has 18 residues. Germline V gene data show CDR1 as SNHLY and CDR2 as FYNNEI.

The chain's CDR3 is CASSWTSGGPSYNEQFF. This chain links TRBV12-3 or TRBV12-4 with TRBJ2-1; TCRdb's assignment of TRBD2 cannot be checked, as there is no DNA. The CDR3 has 17 residues.

The chain uses TRBV7-9 and TRBJ1-5. The CDR3 runs 17 residues. Germline V gene data show CDR1 as SEHNR and CDR2 as FQNEAQ (reference sequence). The CDR3 reads CASSSHSGGDGNQPQHF.

V is TRBV11-2 and J is TRBJ1-1; there is no DNA to check the TCRdb D call of TRBD1. Looked up from germline, CDR1 is SGHAT and CDR2 is FQNNGV. This CDR3 spans 12 amino acids. This CDR3 reads CASRGQTSEAFF.

The chain joins TRBV29-1 to TRBJ2-5. The germline gives CDR1 SQVTM, CDR2 ANQGSEA. The CDR3 is 12 amino acids. The CDR3 is CSAADVMETQYF.

J is TRBJ2-3 and V is TRBV14. From germline, CDR1 is SGHDN and CDR2 FVKESK. This CDR3 spans 12 amino acids. The CDR3 loop is CASSQDSDTQYF.

The CDR3 here is CASSLVGQGDTF. The chain combines TRBV5-1 with TRBJ1-2; no DNA is available, so the TRBD1 call from TCRdb remains unchecked. The CDR3 runs to 12 residues. Germline loops: CDR1 SGHRS, CDR2 YFSETQ.